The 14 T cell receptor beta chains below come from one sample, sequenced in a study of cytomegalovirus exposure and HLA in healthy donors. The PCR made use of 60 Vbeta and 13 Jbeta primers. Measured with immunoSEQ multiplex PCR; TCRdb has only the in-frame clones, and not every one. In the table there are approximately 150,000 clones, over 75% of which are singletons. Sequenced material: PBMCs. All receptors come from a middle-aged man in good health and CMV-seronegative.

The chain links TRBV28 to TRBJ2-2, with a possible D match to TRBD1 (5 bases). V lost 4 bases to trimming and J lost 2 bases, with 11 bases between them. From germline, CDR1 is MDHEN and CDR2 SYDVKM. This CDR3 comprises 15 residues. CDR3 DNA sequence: TGTGCCAGCAGTTCTTGGACACTCAACACCGGGGAGCTGTTTTTT. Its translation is CASSSWTLNTGELFF.

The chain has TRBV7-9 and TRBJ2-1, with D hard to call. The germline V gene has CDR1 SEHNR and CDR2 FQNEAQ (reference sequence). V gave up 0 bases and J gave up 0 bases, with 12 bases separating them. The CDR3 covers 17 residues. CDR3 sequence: CASSLASGTPSYNEQFF. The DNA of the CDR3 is TGTGCCAGCAGCTTAGCTTCGGGTACCCCCTCCTACAATGAGCAGTTCTTC.

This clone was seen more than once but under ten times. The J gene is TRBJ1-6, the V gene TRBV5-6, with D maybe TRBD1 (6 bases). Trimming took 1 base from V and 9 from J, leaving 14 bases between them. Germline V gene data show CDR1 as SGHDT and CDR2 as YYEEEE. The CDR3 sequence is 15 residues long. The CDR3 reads CASSLWGGRGSPLHF. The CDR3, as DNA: TGTGCCAGCAGCTTGTGGGGGGGCCGGGGTTCACCCCTCCACTTT.

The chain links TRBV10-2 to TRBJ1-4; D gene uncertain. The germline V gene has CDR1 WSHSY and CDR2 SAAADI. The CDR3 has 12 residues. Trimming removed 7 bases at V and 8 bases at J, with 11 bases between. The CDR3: CASTAGSEKLFF. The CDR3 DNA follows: TGCGCCAGCACCGCCGGGAGCGAAAAACTGTTTTTT.

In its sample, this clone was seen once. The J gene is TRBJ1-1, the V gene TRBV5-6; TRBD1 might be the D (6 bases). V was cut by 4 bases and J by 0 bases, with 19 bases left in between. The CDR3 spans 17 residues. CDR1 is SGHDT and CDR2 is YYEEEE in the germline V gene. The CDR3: CASSQIRDTVMNTEAFF. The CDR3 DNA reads TGTGCCAGCAGCCAGATCCGGGACACCGTGATGAACACTGAAGCTTTCTTT.

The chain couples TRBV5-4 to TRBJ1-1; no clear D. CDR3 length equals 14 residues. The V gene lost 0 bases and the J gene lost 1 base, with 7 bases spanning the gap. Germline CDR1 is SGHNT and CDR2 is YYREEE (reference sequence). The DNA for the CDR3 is TGTGCCAGCAGCTTGGGGCCAACGAACACTGAAGCTTTCTTT. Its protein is CASSLGPTNTEAFF.

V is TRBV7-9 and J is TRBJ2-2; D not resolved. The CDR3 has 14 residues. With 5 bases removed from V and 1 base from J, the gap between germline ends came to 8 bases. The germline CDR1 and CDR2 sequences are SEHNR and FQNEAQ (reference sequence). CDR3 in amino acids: CASSLTENTGELFF. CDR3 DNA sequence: TGTGCCAGCAGCCTTACAGAGAACACCGGGGAGCTGTTTTTT.

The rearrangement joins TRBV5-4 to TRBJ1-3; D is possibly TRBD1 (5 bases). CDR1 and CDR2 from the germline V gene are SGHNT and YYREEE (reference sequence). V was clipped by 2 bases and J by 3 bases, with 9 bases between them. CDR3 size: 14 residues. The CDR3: CASSLGEHGNTIYF. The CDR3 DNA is TGTGCCAGCAGCTTAGGGGAACATGGAAACACCATATATTTT.

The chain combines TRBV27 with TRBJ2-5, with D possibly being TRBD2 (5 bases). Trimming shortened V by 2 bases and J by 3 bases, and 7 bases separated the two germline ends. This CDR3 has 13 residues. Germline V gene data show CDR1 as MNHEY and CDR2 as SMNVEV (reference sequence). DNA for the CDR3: TGTGCCAGCAGTTTACGGACTGAAGAGACCCAGTACTTC. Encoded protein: CASSLRTEETQYF.

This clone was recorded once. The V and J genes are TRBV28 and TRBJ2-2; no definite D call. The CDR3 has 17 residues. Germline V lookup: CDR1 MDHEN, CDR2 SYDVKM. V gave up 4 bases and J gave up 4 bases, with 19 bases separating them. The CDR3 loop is CASSSTDQSPATGELFF. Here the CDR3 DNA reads TGTGCCAGCAGTTCCACAGATCAATCGCCAGCCACCGGGGAGCTGTTTTTT.

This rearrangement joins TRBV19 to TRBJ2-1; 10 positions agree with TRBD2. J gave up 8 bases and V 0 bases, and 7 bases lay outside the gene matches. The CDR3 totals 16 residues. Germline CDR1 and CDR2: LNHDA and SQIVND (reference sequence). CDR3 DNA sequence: TGTGCCAGTAGTATAGACCGCCTAGCGGGAGTCGATGAGCAGTTCTTC. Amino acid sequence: CASSIDRLAGVDEQFF.

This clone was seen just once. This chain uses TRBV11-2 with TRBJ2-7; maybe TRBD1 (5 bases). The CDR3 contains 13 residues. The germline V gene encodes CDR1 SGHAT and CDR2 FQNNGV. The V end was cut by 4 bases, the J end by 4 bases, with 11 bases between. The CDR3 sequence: CASSSPRAYEQYF. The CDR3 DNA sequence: TGTGCCAGCAGCTCCCCCAGGGCATACGAGCAGTACTTC.

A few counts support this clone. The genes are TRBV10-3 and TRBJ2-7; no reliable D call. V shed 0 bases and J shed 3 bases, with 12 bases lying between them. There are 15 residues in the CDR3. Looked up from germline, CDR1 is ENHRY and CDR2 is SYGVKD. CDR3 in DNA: TGTGCCATCAGTGAGTCGAACGGGTGGAGCTACGAGCAGTACTTC. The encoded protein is CAISESNGWSYEQYF.

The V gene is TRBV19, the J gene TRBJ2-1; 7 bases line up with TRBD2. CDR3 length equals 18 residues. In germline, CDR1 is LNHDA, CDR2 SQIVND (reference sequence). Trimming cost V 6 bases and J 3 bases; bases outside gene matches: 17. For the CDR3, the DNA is TGTGCCAGTAGGGGAGGGCCTGGTGTCCTAGCGGACTACAATGAGCAGTTCTTC. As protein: CASRGGPGVLADYNEQFF.